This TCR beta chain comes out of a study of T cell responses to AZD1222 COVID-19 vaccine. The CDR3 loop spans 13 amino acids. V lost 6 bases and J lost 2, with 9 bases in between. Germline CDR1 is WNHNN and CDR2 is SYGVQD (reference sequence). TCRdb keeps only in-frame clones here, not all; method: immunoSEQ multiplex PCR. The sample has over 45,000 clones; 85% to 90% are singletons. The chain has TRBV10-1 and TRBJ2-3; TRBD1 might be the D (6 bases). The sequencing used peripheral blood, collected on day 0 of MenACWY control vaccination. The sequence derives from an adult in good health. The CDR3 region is CASSRDNTDTQYF. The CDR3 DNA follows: TGCGCCAGCAGCCGGGACAACACAGATACGCAGTATTTT.